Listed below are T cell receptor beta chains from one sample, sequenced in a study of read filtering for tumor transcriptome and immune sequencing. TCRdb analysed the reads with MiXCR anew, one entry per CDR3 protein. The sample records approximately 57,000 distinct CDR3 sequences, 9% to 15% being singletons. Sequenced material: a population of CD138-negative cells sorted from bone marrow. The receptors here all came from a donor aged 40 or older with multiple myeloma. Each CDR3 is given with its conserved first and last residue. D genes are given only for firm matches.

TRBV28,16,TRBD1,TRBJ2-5,CASSLIQGARGETQYF
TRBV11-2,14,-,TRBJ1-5,CASSLVTVTQPQHF
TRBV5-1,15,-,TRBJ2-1,CASSSLRSSYNEQFF
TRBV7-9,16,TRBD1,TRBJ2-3,CASSFGTGGGLDTQYF
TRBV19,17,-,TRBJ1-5,CASSIWRGRYSNQPQHF
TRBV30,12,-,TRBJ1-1,CAWSTTVQEAFF
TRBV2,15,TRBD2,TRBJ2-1,CASTQTSGADNEQFF
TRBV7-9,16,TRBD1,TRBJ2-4,CASSSQGVLAKNIQYF
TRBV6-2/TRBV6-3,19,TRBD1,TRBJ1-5,CASSSRQGAVFFGNQPQHF
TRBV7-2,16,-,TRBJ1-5,CASSLVAGSPNQPQHF
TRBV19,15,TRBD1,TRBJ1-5,CASSLQGGSNQPQHF
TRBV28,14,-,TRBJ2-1,CASTLRTGGNEQFF
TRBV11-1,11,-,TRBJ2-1,CASSSGLAQFF
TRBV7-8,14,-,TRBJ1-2,CASSLEEANYGYTF
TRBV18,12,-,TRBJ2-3,CASSLSRDTQYF
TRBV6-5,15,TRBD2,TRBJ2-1,CAISERGVSYNEQFF
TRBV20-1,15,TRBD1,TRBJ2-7,CSARRTGGVSYEQYF
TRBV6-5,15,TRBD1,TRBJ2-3,CASSYRQGVTDTQYF
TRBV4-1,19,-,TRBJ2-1,CASSQDRGLPRDNRHEQFF
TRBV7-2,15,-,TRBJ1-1,CASSSVRGGHTEAFF
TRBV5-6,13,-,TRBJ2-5,CASSRSGVETQYF
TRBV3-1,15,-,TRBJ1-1,CASSQGTAGDTEAFF
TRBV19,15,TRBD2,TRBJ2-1,CASGNIAGGNHEQFF
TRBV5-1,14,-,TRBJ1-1,CASSFGSGDTEAFF
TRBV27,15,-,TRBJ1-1,CASTHVGEENTEAFF
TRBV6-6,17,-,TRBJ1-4,CASSYPPPGSGNEKLFF
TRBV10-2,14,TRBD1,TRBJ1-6,CASTAQGGNSPLHF
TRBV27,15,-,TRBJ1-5,CASSLGSYSNQPQHF
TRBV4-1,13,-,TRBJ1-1,CASSQREGLWAFF
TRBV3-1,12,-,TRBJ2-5,CASSPHRETQYF
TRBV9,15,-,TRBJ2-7,CASSVGHQRFYEQYF
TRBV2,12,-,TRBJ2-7,CASSASSYEQYF
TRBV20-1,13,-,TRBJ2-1,CGASRVQIVEQFF
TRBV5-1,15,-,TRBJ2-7,CASSLEGVSTYEQYF
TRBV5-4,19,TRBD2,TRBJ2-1,CASSFPGLAGGNSYNEQFF
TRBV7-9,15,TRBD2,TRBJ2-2,CASSGTSGDTGELFF
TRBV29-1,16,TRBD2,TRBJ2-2,CSVEGSLAGGVGELFF
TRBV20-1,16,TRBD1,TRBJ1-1,CSAWGQGAPGQPEAFF
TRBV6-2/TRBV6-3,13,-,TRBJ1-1,CASSGGLVTEAFF
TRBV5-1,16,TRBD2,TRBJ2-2,CASSPGLEIWTGELFF
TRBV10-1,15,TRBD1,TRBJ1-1,CASSLTGDGNTGAFF
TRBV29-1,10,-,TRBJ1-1,CSVEYAEAFF
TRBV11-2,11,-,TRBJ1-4,CASSLGGKLFF
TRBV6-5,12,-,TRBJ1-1,CASRSGRQGAFF
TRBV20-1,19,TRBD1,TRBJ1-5,CSARKTPAQGAFIGQPQHF
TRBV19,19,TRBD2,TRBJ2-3,CASSISTSGGAAPTDTQYF
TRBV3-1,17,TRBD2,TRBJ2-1,CASSRPTSGANYNEQFF
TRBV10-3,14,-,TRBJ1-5,CAISESPDLGPQHF
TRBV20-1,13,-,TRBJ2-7,CSAPGTSLGEQYF
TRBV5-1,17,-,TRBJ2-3,CASSPLPGPQSTDTQYF
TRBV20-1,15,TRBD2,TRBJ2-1,CSVPLSGGLYNEQFF
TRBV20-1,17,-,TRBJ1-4,CSARAGRKEATNEKLFF
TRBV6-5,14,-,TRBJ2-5,CASSPSGLGETQYF
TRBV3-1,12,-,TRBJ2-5,CASSRSPGTQYF
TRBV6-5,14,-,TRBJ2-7,CASNSGRASTGQCF
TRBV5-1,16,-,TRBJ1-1,CASSLVSGGPNTEAFF
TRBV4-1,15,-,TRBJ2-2,CASSPGEDNTGELFF
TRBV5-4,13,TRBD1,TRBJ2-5,CASSQGQGETQYF
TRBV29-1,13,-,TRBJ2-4,CSVVAGAKNIQYF
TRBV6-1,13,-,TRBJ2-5,CASAGTHQETQYF